Listed below are T cell receptor beta chains from one sample, sequenced in a study of T cell responses to AZD1222 COVID-19 vaccine. Assay used: immunoSEQ multiplex PCR; TCRdb lists only in-frame clones, some missing. This sample has roughly 140,000 clones; 90% to 95% occur once, and the top ten carry about 1.4%. The starting material was peripheral blood, obtained 28 days after the second AZD1222 dose. The receptors derive from an adult who received the AZD1222 COVID-19 vaccine. Each CDR3 is given with its conserved first and last residue. The D gene is left open where the match is weak. Clone size is stated in some rows and not others, as once, few, many or a class when expanded.

v_call	clone_size	j_call	d_call	cdr3_nt	cdr3_aa
TRBV30	NA	TRBJ1-2	NA	TGTGCCTGGTCCATAGGCTATGGCTACACCTTC	CAWSIGYGYTF
TRBV6-5	NA	TRBJ2-5	NA	TGTGCCAGCAGCCCCCGGTTAGGAAAGACCCAGTACTTC	CASSPRLGKTQYF
TRBV7-3	NA	TRBJ2-1	TRBD2	TGTGCCAGCAGCTTAACGGTGGGAACTAGCGGGAGATACAATGAGCAGTTCTTC	CASSLTVGTSGRYNEQFF
TRBV24-1	NA	TRBJ2-1	NA	TGTGCCACCAGTGATTTGCGGGACTCCTACAATGAGCAGTTCTTC	CATSDLRDSYNEQFF
TRBV14	NA	TRBJ1-3	NA	TGTGCCAGCAGCTTCCATGGATCAGGGGCAAAAGACATATATTTT	CASSFHGSGAKDIYF
TRBV19	NA	TRBJ1-5	TRBD1	TGTGCCAGTACCACCCTCGACAGGGGGATTCAGCCCCAGCATTTT	CASTTLDRGIQPQHF
TRBV7-7	NA	TRBJ1-3	NA	TGTGCCAGCAGCTTGCTCCCAGGGCGAAAAAACACCATATATTTT	CASSLLPGRKNTIYF
TRBV28	NA	TRBJ1-2	NA	TGTGCCAGCAGTTTACGAGGGAACTATGGCTACACCTTC	CASSLRGNYGYTF
TRBV7-3	NA	TRBJ2-5	TRBD2	TGTGCCAGCAGCCGTAGCGGGGCCGGGGAGACCCAGTACTTC	CASSRSGAGETQYF
TRBV27	NA	TRBJ2-3	NA	TGTGCCAGCAAACGAAGTTGGACAGATACGCAGTATTTT	CASKRSWTDTQYF
TRBV4-1	once	TRBJ1-2	TRBD1	TGCGCCAGCACAAACCTTTTAGAGAAGGGGGCCTTAGGCTATGGCTACACCTTC	CASTNLLEKGALGYGYTF
TRBV6-5	once	TRBJ1-5	NA	TGTGCCAGCAGGCTCCCGGGGCAGGGAAATCAGCCCCAGCATTTT	CASRLPGQGNQPQHF
TRBV7-2	NA	TRBJ2-1	NA	TGTGCCACCGGATCCGGGTTTCAGAGCTCCTACAATGAGCAGTTCTTC	CATGSGFQSSYNEQFF
TRBV5-6	once	TRBJ1-5	NA	TGTGCCAGCAGCTTGGGAACAGGGCACCAGCCCCAGCATTTT	CASSLGTGHQPQHF
TRBV19	NA	TRBJ2-2	NA	TGTGCCAGTAGTTTTCTGCGTGTCTCGACGAACACCGGGGAGCTGTTTTTT	CASSFLRVSTNTGELFF
TRBV7-8	NA	TRBJ1-6	NA	TGTGCCAGCAGCTTATCACGGCAGTCACCCCTCCACTTT	CASSLSRQSPLHF
TRBV2	NA	TRBJ2-1	NA	TGTGCCAGCAGTGAATGGGGAGCTGTCAATGAGCAGTTCTTC	CASSEWGAVNEQFF
TRBV28	NA	TRBJ2-2	NA	TGTGCCAGCAACATTTGGACCACCGGGGAGCTGTTTTTT	CASNIWTTGELFF
TRBV6-5	NA	TRBJ1-2	NA	TGTGCCAGCAGGGGGAACGGTGGCTACACCTTC	CASRGNGGYTF
TRBV19	NA	TRBJ1-5	TRBD1	TGTGCCAGTAGGACAGGGGGCGATCAGCCCCAGCATTTT	CASRTGGDQPQHF
TRBV27	NA	TRBJ2-4	TRBD1	TGTGCCAGCAGTTCTTACGGGACAGGGGGTAAGGACATTCAGTACTTC	CASSSYGTGGKDIQYF
TRBV7-9	NA	TRBJ2-7	NA	TGTGCCAGCAGCTTATCGGGCGCCTCCTACGAGCAGTACTTC	CASSLSGASYEQYF
TRBV27	NA	TRBJ1-2	TRBD1	TGTGCCAGCAGCGACAGGGGCGCAGTAAGAGGCTACACCTTC	CASSDRGAVRGYTF